This T cell receptor (beta chain) comes out of a study of T cells after posttransplantation cyclophosphamide. Measured with immunoSEQ multiplex PCR; TCRdb has only the in-frame clones, and not every one. The table has more than 30,000 clones, about 89% seen once. Findings of the study overall: TRB overlap between skin or GI tissue T cells and blood was limited. Recipient CMV seropositivity and CMV reactivation strongly tracked TRB clonality.

This CDR3 comprises 14 residues. Trimming shortened V by 2 bases and J by 5 bases, and 10 bases separated the two germline ends. Germline V gene sequence: CDR1 SGHRS, CDR2 YFSETQ. The naive gate required viable CD3+CD4+ or CD3+CD8+ cells with CCR7+CD45RA+CD45RO-CD95-CD27+CD28+ phenotype. Concerning this clone itself: The antigen remains undetermined.

The receptor comes from a woman aged 55-75 years in good health, CMV-negative, and a related stem cell transplant donor. The gene calls are TRBV5-1 and TRBJ2-2; TRBD1 is a possible D gene (6 bases). Sequences were obtained from naive CD4+ T cells sorted from PBMCs. Written as DNA, the CDR3 is TGCGCCAGCAGCTTAGGGGGAGAAACCGGGGAGCTGTTTTTT. It codes for CASSLGGETGELFF.